The clone carrying this TCR beta chain appeared once. This entry is derived from a study of blood T cell repertoires in COVID-19. About the study: COVID-19 samples from acute and convalescent phases originated in the United States, Italy and Spain. T cells, B-cell-depleted T cells, or PBMCs supplied cDNA or gDNA.

V was cut by 5 bases and J by 3 bases, with 14 bases left in between. CDR1 is LNHDA, CDR2 SQIVND, per germline (reference sequence). The length of the CDR3 is 14 residues. Per the authors' pipeline: Amplification with reference gene primers provided the estimates of nucleated cell counts. Produced via immunoSEQ multiplex PCR; TCRdb's table is partial and in-frame only. That table supplies the V and J calls and clone size; D and trimming were determined from the DNA. The sample carries more than 250,000 clones, around 90% recorded once. Input material: peripheral blood. The TCR was taken from a man younger than 35 who had recovered from COVID-19. V is TRBV19 and J is TRBJ2-7; D is uncertain. CDR3 sequence reads: CASSSLTAGYEQYF. In DNA, the CDR3 is TGTGCCAGTAGTTCATTGACTGCCGGCTACGAGCAGTACTTC. Full variable domain (rest looked up from reference TRBV19 and TRBJ2-7): DGGITQSPKYLFRKEGQNVTLSCEQNLNHDAMYWYRQDPGQGLRLIYYSQIVNDFQKGDIAEGYSVSREKKESFPLTVTSAQKNPTAFYLCASSSLTAGYEQYFGPGTRLTVT.